These T cell receptor beta chains were read from a single sample in a study of T cells in Graves' hyperthyroidism and ophthalmopathy. TCRdb processed the multiplex PCR reads anew with MiXCR; each CDR3 protein has one entry. The data hold about 500,000 distinct CDR3 sequences, with 14% observed a single time. Sequencing used blood. These receptors were collected from a woman younger than 30 with Graves' hyperthyroidism. CDR3s include the opening cysteine and the closing phenylalanine or tryptophan. Fields, in order: clone size, J gene, V gene, D gene, CDR3 protein, CDR3 DNA. A D gene is named only where the DNA matches it firmly. Size tells how often a clone was seen (once, few, many) or the class of an expanded clone, and some rows leave it out.

clone size: many
J gene: TRBJ1-2
V gene: TRBV7-9
D gene: TRBD1
CDR3 protein: CASSLELGTELYGYTF
CDR3 DNA: TGTGCCAGCAGCTTAGAATTGGGGACAGAACTCTATGGCTACACCTTC

clone size: few
J gene: TRBJ2-2
V gene: TRBV7-6
D gene: TRBD1
CDR3 protein: CASSPRTGLNTGELFF
CDR3 DNA: TGTGCCAGCAGCCCCAGGACAGGGTTGAACACCGGGGAGCTGTTTTTT

clone size: many
J gene: TRBJ1-1
V gene: TRBV5-1
D gene: TRBD1
CDR3 protein: CASSPDRGLHTEAFF
CDR3 DNA: TGCGCCAGCAGCCCTGACAGGGGGCTACACACTGAAGCTTTCTTT

clone size: many
J gene: TRBJ2-1
V gene: TRBV5-1
D gene: -
CDR3 protein: CASSLDRFNEQFF
CDR3 DNA: TGCGCCAGCAGCTTGGACAGGTTCAATGAGCAGTTCTTC

clone size: many
J gene: TRBJ1-1
V gene: TRBV20-1
D gene: -
CDR3 protein: CSAPGVSDTEAFF
CDR3 DNA: TGCAGTGCTCCCGGGGTTTCTGACACTGAAGCTTTCTTT

clone size: many
J gene: TRBJ1-1
V gene: TRBV5-1
D gene: TRBD1
CDR3 protein: CASSTEGQVRNTEAFF
CDR3 DNA: TGCGCCAGCAGCACGGAGGGACAGGTGAGGAACACTGAAGCTTTCTTT

clone size: many
J gene: TRBJ1-3
V gene: TRBV12-3/TRBV12-4
D gene: -
CDR3 protein: CASSPTGTPSGNTIYF
CDR3 DNA: TGTGCCAGCAGTCCAACCGGGACACCTTCTGGAAACACCATATATTTT

clone size: many
J gene: TRBJ2-1
V gene: TRBV18
D gene: -
CDR3 protein: CASSPPGGPVDEQFF
CDR3 DNA: TGTGCCAGCTCACCTCCTGGGGGTCCAGTCGATGAGCAGTTCTTC

clone size: many
J gene: TRBJ2-1
V gene: TRBV11-3
D gene: TRBD2
CDR3 protein: CASSHPSGGDNEQFF
CDR3 DNA: TGTGCCAGCAGCCACCCTAGCGGGGGGGACAATGAGCAGTTCTTC

clone size: many
J gene: TRBJ2-1
V gene: TRBV24-1
D gene: TRBD2
CDR3 protein: CATSDWGTSGTNGEQFF
CDR3 DNA: TGTGCCACCAGTGATTGGGGGACTAGCGGGACGAATGGTGAGCAGTTCTTC

clone size: many
J gene: TRBJ2-1
V gene: TRBV27
D gene: TRBD2
CDR3 protein: CASSLRLAGGFNEQFF
CDR3 DNA: TGTGCCAGCAGTTTAAGGCTAGCGGGCGGATTCAATGAGCAGTTCTTC

clone size: -
J gene: TRBJ2-1
V gene: TRBV6-5
D gene: TRBD1
CDR3 protein: CASSYGTAYNEQFF
CDR3 DNA: TGTGCCAGCAGTTACGGGACAGCTTACAATGAGCAGTTCTTC

clone size: many
J gene: TRBJ1-2
V gene: TRBV3-1
D gene: -
CDR3 protein: CASSPPRGAPNYGYTF
CDR3 DNA: TGTGCCAGCAGCCCGCCCCGGGGGGCGCCGAACTATGGCTACACCTTC

clone size: many
J gene: TRBJ2-3
V gene: TRBV24-1
D gene: TRBD1
CDR3 protein: CATSAPGQGTEYTQYF
CDR3 DNA: TGTGCCACCAGTGCCCCGGGACAGGGCACGGAGTATACGCAGTATTTT

clone size: many
J gene: TRBJ2-3
V gene: TRBV7-6
D gene: TRBD2
CDR3 protein: CASSLALAADTQYF
CDR3 DNA: TGTGCCAGCAGCTTGGCACTAGCGGCAGATACGCAGTATTTT

clone size: -
J gene: TRBJ2-1
V gene: TRBV4-1
D gene: TRBD1
CDR3 protein: CASSQDGTGYNEQFF
CDR3 DNA: TGCGCCAGCAGCCAAGACGGGACAGGGTATAATGAGCAGTTCTTC

clone size: many
J gene: TRBJ1-2
V gene: TRBV27
D gene: TRBD1
CDR3 protein: CATYRQGANYGYTF
CDR3 DNA: TGTGCCACCTACAGACAGGGGGCTAACTATGGCTACACCTTC

clone size: many
J gene: TRBJ1-1
V gene: TRBV27
D gene: TRBD1
CDR3 protein: CASSSGQGGMTEAFF
CDR3 DNA: TGTGCCAGCAGTTCGGGGCAGGGGGGGATGACTGAAGCTTTCTTT

clone size: -
J gene: TRBJ2-1
V gene: TRBV7-9
D gene: -
CDR3 protein: CASSLSIGGDEFF
CDR3 DNA: TGTGCCAGCAGCTTAAGTATTGGCGGGGATGAGTTCTTC

clone size: -
J gene: TRBJ1-5
V gene: TRBV19
D gene: -
CDR3 protein: CASSEQHSNQPQHF
CDR3 DNA: TGTGCCAGTAGTGAACAGCATAGCAATCAGCCCCAGCATTTT

clone size: -
J gene: TRBJ1-4
V gene: TRBV18
D gene: TRBD1
CDR3 protein: CASSPPGTGDEKLFF
CDR3 DNA: TGTGCCAGCTCACCGCCCGGGACAGGGGACGAAAAACTGTTTTTT

clone size: -
J gene: TRBJ2-1
V gene: TRBV27
D gene: -
CDR3 protein: CASSLLGANSLNEQFF
CDR3 DNA: TGTGCCAGCAGTTTATTGGGCGCCAACTCCCTCAATGAGCAGTTCTTC

clone size: many
J gene: TRBJ2-3
V gene: TRBV6-1
D gene: TRBD1
CDR3 protein: CASGIPGGLTDTQYF
CDR3 DNA: TGTGCCAGCGGAATTCCAGGGGGTCTTACAGATACGCAGTATTTT

clone size: few
J gene: TRBJ1-1
V gene: TRBV24-1
D gene: TRBD1
CDR3 protein: CATRDREGTEAFF
CDR3 DNA: TGTGCCACGAGAGACAGGGAGGGGACTGAAGCTTTCTTT

clone size: many
J gene: TRBJ2-7
V gene: TRBV6-1
D gene: -
CDR3 protein: CASSEPPIMGYEQYF
CDR3 DNA: TGTGCCAGCAGTGAACCACCAATAATGGGGTACGAGCAGTACTTC

clone size: -
J gene: TRBJ1-1
V gene: TRBV3-1
D gene: TRBD1
CDR3 protein: CASSQGTGDFF
CDR3 DNA: TGTGCCAGCAGCCAAGGGACAGGGGATTTCTTT

clone size: many
J gene: TRBJ2-1
V gene: TRBV27
D gene: TRBD1
CDR3 protein: CASRKGQGVHNEQFF
CDR3 DNA: TGTGCCAGCAGAAAGGGACAGGGGGTTCACAATGAGCAGTTCTTC

clone size: -
J gene: TRBJ1-3
V gene: TRBV7-2
D gene: -
CDR3 protein: CASSPQGSRGNTIYF
CDR3 DNA: TGTGCCAGCAGCCCCCAGGGCAGCCGGGGAAACACCATATATTTT

clone size: -
J gene: TRBJ1-5
V gene: TRBV6-1
D gene: TRBD1
CDR3 protein: CASRPGQGQSQPQHF
CDR3 DNA: TGTGCCAGCAGGCCTGGACAGGGTCAAAGTCAGCCCCAGCATTTT

clone size: -
J gene: TRBJ1-5
V gene: TRBV6-1
D gene: -
CDR3 protein: CASGPAGSNNQPQHF
CDR3 DNA: TGTGCCAGCGGACCAGCGGGGTCCAACAATCAGCCCCAGCATTTT

clone size: few
J gene: TRBJ2-1
V gene: TRBV18
D gene: TRBD2
CDR3 protein: CASSRPTSDSYNEQFF
CDR3 DNA: TGTGCCAGCTCACGCCCGACTAGCGACTCCTACAATGAGCAGTTCTTC

clone size: -
J gene: TRBJ2-7
V gene: TRBV4-1
D gene: TRBD1
CDR3 protein: CASSQGGQGSGEQYF
CDR3 DNA: TGCGCCAGCAGCCAAGGCGGACAGGGTTCGGGAGAGCAGTACTTC

clone size: few
J gene: TRBJ2-7
V gene: TRBV6-6
D gene: TRBD2
CDR3 protein: CASSYPGLAGGEQYF
CDR3 DNA: TGTGCCAGCAGTTACCCGGGACTAGCGGGAGGCGAGCAGTACTTC

clone size: many
J gene: TRBJ1-1
V gene: TRBV11-2
D gene: -
CDR3 protein: CASSPDRTEAFF
CDR3 DNA: TGTGCCAGCAGCCCTGACAGAACTGAAGCTTTCTTT

clone size: -
J gene: TRBJ2-1
V gene: TRBV7-3
D gene: -
CDR3 protein: CPSSPQANRDNEQFF
CDR3 DNA: TGTCCCAGCAGCCCACAGGCGAACAGGGACAATGAGCAGTTCTTC

clone size: many
J gene: TRBJ1-1
V gene: TRBV2
D gene: -
CDR3 protein: CASNHQNTEAFF
CDR3 DNA: TGTGCCAGCAACCATCAGAACACTGAAGCTTTCTTT

clone size: many
J gene: TRBJ1-2
V gene: TRBV11-3
D gene: TRBD1
CDR3 protein: CASSPRGQSNYGYTF
CDR3 DNA: TGTGCCAGCAGCCCCCGGGGACAGTCTAACTATGGCTACACCTTC

clone size: many
J gene: TRBJ1-1
V gene: TRBV27
D gene: -
CDR3 protein: CASSFTIGAEAFF
CDR3 DNA: TGTGCCAGCAGTTTTACCATTGGGGCTGAAGCTTTCTTT

clone size: -
J gene: TRBJ2-2
V gene: TRBV7-2
D gene: TRBD2
CDR3 protein: CASSYREAPPTAELFF
CDR3 DNA: TGTGCCAGCAGCTACCGGGAGGCCCCGCCGACCGCGGAGCTGTTTTTT

clone size: -
J gene: TRBJ2-7
V gene: TRBV10-3
D gene: -
CDR3 protein: CAISESIFFEQYF
CDR3 DNA: TGTGCCATCAGTGAGTCGATATTCTTCGAGCAGTACTTC

clone size: -
J gene: TRBJ1-2
V gene: TRBV9
D gene: -
CDR3 protein: CASSVAPQGNYGYTF
CDR3 DNA: TGTGCCAGCAGCGTAGCGCCACAGGGAAACTATGGCTACACCTTC

clone size: many
J gene: TRBJ2-7
V gene: TRBV3-1
D gene: -
CDR3 protein: CASSLKAESYEQYF
CDR3 DNA: TGTGCCAGCAGCCTCAAGGCGGAGTCGTACGAGCAGTACTTC

clone size: many
J gene: TRBJ1-2
V gene: TRBV30
D gene: -
CDR3 protein: CAWSSGVGYGYTF
CDR3 DNA: TGTGCCTGGAGCTCTGGGGTTGGCTATGGCTACACCTTC

clone size: -
J gene: TRBJ2-1
V gene: TRBV5-1
D gene: -
CDR3 protein: CASSGATSSYNEQFF
CDR3 DNA: TGCGCCAGCAGCGGAGCGACGAGCTCCTACAATGAGCAGTTCTTC

clone size: many
J gene: TRBJ2-3
V gene: TRBV24-1
D gene: -
CDR3 protein: CATSDSSDVTDTQYF
CDR3 DNA: TGTGCCACCAGTGATTCATCGGACGTCACAGATACGCAGTATTTT

clone size: many
J gene: TRBJ1-1
V gene: TRBV30
D gene: -
CDR3 protein: CAWSVRRRDTEAFF
CDR3 DNA: TGTGCCTGGAGTGTAAGGCGAAGGGACACTGAAGCTTTCTTT

clone size: -
J gene: TRBJ1-2
V gene: TRBV30
D gene: -
CDR3 protein: CAWSAPINPYGYTF
CDR3 DNA: TGTGCCTGGAGTGCTCCCATCAACCCCTATGGCTACACCTTC

clone size: -
J gene: TRBJ2-5
V gene: TRBV9
D gene: -
CDR3 protein: CASSVASHQETQYF
CDR3 DNA: TGTGCCAGCAGCGTAGCCTCCCACCAAGAGACCCAGTACTTC

clone size: -
J gene: TRBJ2-5
V gene: TRBV5-1
D gene: -
CDR3 protein: CASSSRTSQETQYF
CDR3 DNA: TGCGCCAGCAGCTCCCGGACCAGCCAAGAGACCCAGTACTTC

clone size: many
J gene: TRBJ1-1
V gene: TRBV10-3
D gene: -
CDR3 protein: CAISRDIENTEAFF
CDR3 DNA: TGTGCCATCAGTAGAGACATTGAGAACACTGAAGCTTTCTTT

clone size: few
J gene: TRBJ2-7
V gene: TRBV19
D gene: TRBD1
CDR3 protein: CASSIRQGASYEQYF
CDR3 DNA: TGTGCCAGTAGTATCCGACAGGGGGCGAGCTACGAGCAGTACTTC

clone size: many
J gene: TRBJ2-1
V gene: TRBV5-1
D gene: -
CDR3 protein: CASSPDYLSGYNEQFF
CDR3 DNA: TGCGCCAGCAGCCCTGACTACCTATCTGGCTACAATGAGCAGTTCTTC

clone size: -
J gene: TRBJ1-6
V gene: TRBV19
D gene: -
CDR3 protein: CASTGGRSGNSPLHF
CDR3 DNA: TGTGCCAGTACCGGCGGAAGGTCTGGTAATTCACCCCTCCACTTT

clone size: many
J gene: TRBJ2-5
V gene: TRBV7-8
D gene: -
CDR3 protein: CASSSTREETQYF
CDR3 DNA: TGTGCCAGCAGCTCAACTAGAGAAGAGACCCAGTACTTC

clone size: -
J gene: TRBJ2-3
V gene: TRBV2
D gene: TRBD2
CDR3 protein: CASSDGGSADTQYF
CDR3 DNA: TGTGCCAGCAGTGACGGCGGGAGCGCAGATACGCAGTATTTT

clone size: many
J gene: TRBJ1-2
V gene: TRBV2
D gene: -
CDR3 protein: CASSVMGPGSGYTF
CDR3 DNA: TGTGCCAGCAGTGTTATGGGACCAGGATCCGGCTACACCTTC

clone size: -
J gene: TRBJ1-3
V gene: TRBV2
D gene: -
CDR3 protein: CASSEQIDGIALGNTIYF
CDR3 DNA: TGTGCCAGCAGTGAACAAATTGACGGAATTGCCCTTGGAAACACCATATATTTT

clone size: many
J gene: TRBJ1-4
V gene: TRBV5-8
D gene: -
CDR3 protein: CASSSRGEKLFF
CDR3 DNA: TGTGCCAGCAGCAGTCGGGGGGAAAAACTGTTTTTT

clone size: -
J gene: TRBJ2-2
V gene: TRBV3-1
D gene: -
CDR3 protein: CASSQGPMQGGNTGELFF
CDR3 DNA: TGTGCCAGCAGCCAAGGACCGATGCAGGGGGGCAACACCGGGGAGCTGTTTTTT

clone size: -
J gene: TRBJ2-1
V gene: TRBV13
D gene: TRBD1
CDR3 protein: CASSGTGTGRYREQFF
CDR3 DNA: TGTGCCAGCAGCGGAACCGGGACAGGGAGATATCGTGAGCAGTTCTTC